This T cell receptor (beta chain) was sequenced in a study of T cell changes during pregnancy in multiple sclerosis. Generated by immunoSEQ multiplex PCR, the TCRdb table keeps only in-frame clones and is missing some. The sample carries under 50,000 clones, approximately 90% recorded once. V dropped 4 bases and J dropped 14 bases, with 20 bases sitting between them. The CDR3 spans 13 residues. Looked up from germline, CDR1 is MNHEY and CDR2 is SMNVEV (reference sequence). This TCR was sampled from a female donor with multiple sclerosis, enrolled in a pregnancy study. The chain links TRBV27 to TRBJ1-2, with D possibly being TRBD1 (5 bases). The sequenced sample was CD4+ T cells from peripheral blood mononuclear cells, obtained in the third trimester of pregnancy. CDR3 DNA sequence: TGTGCCAGCAGTTGGCGAAGACCGACAGCCGAGACCTTC. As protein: CASSWRRPTAETF.